The T cell receptor (beta chain) under discussion was sequenced for a study of cytomegalovirus exposure and HLA in healthy donors. This CDR3 spans 16 amino acids. Germline lookup yields CDR1 LGHNA and CDR2 YSLEER. V lost 0 bases and J lost 7; bases outside the gene matches: 7. The primer mix had 60 Vbeta and 13 Jbeta primers. Data came from immunoSEQ multiplex PCR; TCRdb stores just in-frame clones and leaves some out. The sample holds about 130,000 clones, around 80% seen once. The rearrangement uses TRBV4-3 and TRBJ2-1; 9 positions agree with TRBD2. Sample: PBMCs. The sequence was obtained from a man aged 30 to 39 in good health and CMV-seropositive. The CDR3 coding sequence is TGCGCCAGCAGCCAAGACCCGGGACTAGCTTTTAATGAGCAGTTCTTC. This codes for CASSQDPGLAFNEQFF.